These 18 T cell receptor beta chains share one sample of origin, sequenced in a study of blood T cell repertoires in COVID-19. The table came from immunoSEQ multiplex PCR; TCRdb's copy has only in-frame clones and leaves some out. The sample shows 250,000 to 300,000 clones, approximately 87% of them seen only once. What was sequenced was peripheral blood. The receptors come from a young woman with COVID-19, enrolled during active disease.

As DNA, the CDR3 is TGTGCCAGCAGCTTTACAGGGGAGTTCGCTGGCTACACCTTC. Protein sequence: CASSFTGEFAGYTF. The gene calls are TRBV5-4 and TRBJ1-2; 7 positions agree with TRBD1. The CDR3 extends over 14 amino acids. J gave up 7 bases and V 2 bases, and 8 bases lay outside the gene matches. CDR1 is SGHNT and CDR2 is YYREEE in the germline V gene (reference sequence).

The J gene is TRBJ1-2, the V gene TRBV30, with 8 bases fitting TRBD1. The CDR3 loop spans 13 amino acids. CDR1 GTSNPN and CDR2 SVGIG come from the germline V gene (reference sequence). After removal of 3 bases from V and 4 bases from J, the junction contained 4 bases not matched to a gene. CDR3 sequence reads: CAWSAGGFYGYTF. The CDR3 bases are TGTGCCTGGAGCGCAGGGGGCTTCTATGGCTACACCTTC.

The chain uses TRBV19 and TRBJ2-7, with 14 bases fitting TRBD2. The CDR3 sequence is 15 residues long. CDR1 and CDR2 (germline): LNHDA, SQIVND (reference sequence). With 4 bases clipped from V and 3 bases from J, the junction kept 2 bases outside the gene matches. The CDR3 sequence: CASSTGLAGGYEQYF. In DNA, the CDR3 is TGTGCCAGTAGTACCGGACTAGCGGGGGGCTACGAGCAGTACTTC.

The chain employs TRBV7-2 and TRBJ2-7; a possible D gene is TRBD2 (6 bases). Trimming cost V 4 bases and J 1 base, with 17 bases left between them. Germline V CDR1 and CDR2: SGHTA, FQGNSA. The CDR3 is made up of 16 amino acids. The CDR3 DNA reads as TGTGCCAGCAGCTCACCCCCGGGACTGAGATCCTACGAGCAGTACTTC. As protein: CASSSPPGLRSYEQYF.

The chain is built from TRBV3-1 (or the pseudogene TRBV3-2) and TRBJ1-3; a weak D match, TRBD1 (6 bases). CDR1 and CDR2 (germline): LGHDT, YNNKEL (reference sequence). V was clipped by 8 bases and J by 3 bases, with 20 bases between them. This CDR3 has 16 amino acids. The CDR3 spells CASGFTGSRGGNTIYF. The CDR3 bases are TGTGCCAGCGGGTTTACAGGGTCTCGGGGTGGAAACACCATATATTTT.

This clone appeared a few times. The chain has TRBV4-1 and TRBJ2-4; TRBD2 is a possible D gene (5 bases). CDR3 size: 17 residues. The ends were cut back, 1 base at V and 0 bases at J, with 13 bases in the middle. The germline V gene has CDR1 MGHRA and CDR2 YSYEKL. This CDR3 is CASSQGPGREAKNIQYF. DNA of the CDR3: TGCGCCAGCAGCCAAGGACCAGGCCGGGAAGCCAAAAACATTCAGTACTTC.

The chain recombines TRBV4-1 with TRBJ1-1; TRBD1 matches at 11 bases. Per germline, CDR1 MGHRA and CDR2 YSYEKL. The trim removed 1 base at V and 5 bases at J, leaving 6 bases unmatched. The CDR3 covers 16 residues. The CDR3 DNA sequence: TGCGCCAGCAGCCAAGTTGGACAGGGGGCGGAGACTGAAGCTTTCTTT. Encoded protein: CASSQVGQGAETEAFF.

The rearrangement joins TRBV15 to TRBJ2-5; D gene unclear. The CDR3 sequence is 16 residues long. V dropped 1 base and J dropped 0 bases, with 12 bases sitting between them. The germline V gene encodes CDR1 LNHNV and CDR2 YYDKDF (reference sequence). CDR3 residues: CATSRGPFTNQETQYF. Written as DNA, the CDR3 is TGTGCCACCAGCAGAGGACCTTTCACTAACCAAGAGACCCAGTACTTC.

V gene TRBV11-2 combines with J gene TRBJ2-2, with TRBD2 matching over 13 bases. Trimming cost V 4 bases and J 8 bases; bases outside gene matches: 10. CDR1 is SGHAT, CDR2 FQNNGV, per germline. The CDR3 covers 17 residues. The CDR3 DNA reads TGTGCCAGCAGCTACCCCGGGACTAGCGGGGTGGGGGGGGAGCTGTTTTTT. As protein: CASSYPGTSGVGGELFF.

V and J are TRBV10-3 and TRBJ1-1, with 8 bases identical to TRBD1. Looked up from germline, CDR1 is ENHRY and CDR2 is SYGVKD. This CDR3 region has 15 residues. V lost 2 bases, J lost 1 base, and 3 bases stayed unmatched. This CDR3 reads CAISEPGQGNTEAFF. In DNA, the CDR3 is TGTGCCATCAGTGAGCCCGGACAGGGGAACACTGAAGCTTTCTTT.

This chain uses TRBV4-1 with TRBJ2-7, with 8 nucleotides matching TRBD2. The V gene end was trimmed by 2 bases and the J gene end by 2 bases; junction bases not matched to a gene: 5. Per the germline V gene, CDR1 is MGHRA and CDR2 is YSYEKL. This CDR3 contains 15 residues. In DNA form, the CDR3 reads TGCGCCAGCAGCCAAAGACTAGCGATGGCCTACGAGCAGTACTTC. This codes for CASSQRLAMAYEQYF.

This clone has a single count. V usage is TRBV10-3 and J usage is TRBJ2-3; possible D gene TRBD2, 5 bases. CDR3 size: 16 residues. Trimming took 2 bases from V and 5 from J, leaving 17 bases between them. Germline V gene data show CDR1 as ENHRY and CDR2 as SYGVKD. CDR3 loop: CAISEPVELARDTQYF. The CDR3 nucleotides are TGTGCCATCAGTGAGCCGGTCGAGCTAGCTAGAGATACGCAGTATTTT.

As DNA, the CDR3 is TGTGCCAGCAGCTTAGGAGGGCAGGGGTGGAGAGAGACCCAGTACTTC. This sequence encodes CASSLGGQGWRETQYF. The chain carries TRBV13 and TRBJ2-5; D may be TRBD1 (6 bases). CDR1 PRHDT and CDR2 FYEKMQ come from the germline V gene (reference sequence). The CDR3 is made up of 16 amino acids. V lost 0 bases, J lost 4 bases, and 15 bases lay in between. Full variable domain (rest looked up from reference TRBV13 and TRBJ2-5): AAGVIQSPRHLIKEKRETATLKCYPIPRHDTVYWYQQGPGQDPQFLISFYEKMQSDKGSIPDRFSAQQFSDYHSELNMSSLELGDSALYFCASSLGGQGWRETQYFGPGTRLLVL.

The chain carries TRBV19 and TRBJ1-1; D possibly corresponds to TRBD1 (6 bases). The V end lost 4 bases, the J end lost 1 base, and 13 bases lay between the germline ends. Germline-derived CDR1 and CDR2 are LNHDA and SQIVND (reference sequence). The CDR3 is 15 residues long. The CDR3 spells CASSTSAGANTEAFF. The CDR3 region has the DNA TGTGCCAGTAGTACCTCCGCGGGGGCGAACACTGAAGCTTTCTTT.

This clone was detected once. The chain employs TRBV10-2 and TRBJ2-7; 9 bases match TRBD2. The germline CDR1 and CDR2 sequences are WSHSY and SAAADI. The V and J ends lost 3 bases and 0 bases, in that order; junction bases with no gene match: 6. The CDR3 sequence is 16 residues long. CDR3 in amino acids: CASSDTSGPLSYEQYF. CDR3 coding DNA: TGCGCCAGCAGTGACACTAGCGGGCCCCTCTCCTACGAGCAGTACTTC.

The chain carries TRBV7-9 and TRBJ1-6; tentative D call: TRBD1 (5 bases). Trimming stripped 1 base from V and 7 bases from J, with 11 bases between. The CDR3 totals 15 residues. From germline, CDR1 is SEHNR and CDR2 FQNEAQ (reference sequence). Here the CDR3 reads CASSLGGGPNSPLHF. As DNA, the CDR3 is TGTGCCAGCAGCTTAGGGGGCGGCCCGAATTCACCCCTCCACTTT.

Points on this clone: The same CDR3 also results from other DNA sequences found in this sample. The chain couples TRBV6-5 to TRBJ1-5, with 10 positions matching TRBD1. There are 15 residues in the CDR3. CDR1 and CDR2 (germline): MNHEY, SVGAGI. V lost 5 bases and J lost 0; bases outside the gene matches: 1. CDR3 in amino acids: CASSRDRGSNQPQHF. Here the CDR3 DNA reads TGTGCCAGCAGTAGGGACAGGGGTAGCAATCAGCCCCAGCATTTT.

The chain employs TRBV6-1 and TRBJ1-1; 9 nucleotides line up with TRBD1. Germline CDR1 and CDR2: MNHNS and SASEGT. This CDR3 contains 18 residues. V shed 1 base, J shed 4 bases, and the junction held 13 bases outside the gene matches. The CDR3 loop is CASSEGIAGTGKTTEAFF. The DNA of the CDR3 is TGTGCCAGCAGTGAAGGGATCGCCGGGACAGGGAAAACCACTGAAGCTTTCTTT.